Each of the 26 T cell receptor beta chains below was sequenced from the same sample in a study of pediatric ulcerative colitis. The table came from immunoSEQ multiplex PCR; TCRdb's copy has only in-frame clones and leaves some out. This table holds around 65,000 clones, about 80% found once. The sequencing input was blood. The receptors stem from a boy younger than 18 with moderate ulcerative colitis.

V usage is TRBV19 and J usage is TRBJ1-4; D uncertain. The V gene lost 7 bases and the J gene lost 4 bases, with 16 bases spanning the gap. From germline, CDR1 is LNHDA and CDR2 SQIVND (reference sequence). The CDR3 extends over 15 amino acids. The CDR3 DNA reads as TGTGCCAGTAATCCGCGGCCAGGATTTAATGAAAAACTGTTTTTT. It specifies CASNPRPGFNEKLFF.

Written as DNA, the CDR3 is TGTGCCAGTAGTATATCTCCCTCCTACGAGCAGTACTTC. Translated: CASSISPSYEQYF. The rearrangement uses TRBV19 and TRBJ2-7; no firm D call. Germline V gives CDR1 LNHDA, CDR2 SQIVND (reference sequence). V lost 2 bases to trimming and J lost 0 bases, with 5 bases between them. The CDR3 runs to 13 residues.

This chain joins TRBV29-1 and TRBJ1-2; 8 bases are shared with TRBD1. Per the germline V gene, CDR1 is SQVTM and CDR2 is ANQGSEA. The CDR3 covers 13 residues. V lost 7 bases to trimming and J lost 4 bases; unmatched junction nucleotides: 8. The CDR3 spells CSARTGFVYGYTF. Written as DNA, the CDR3 is TGCAGCGCCAGGACAGGGTTCGTCTATGGCTACACCTTC. Full variable domain (missing parts from reference TRBV29-1 and TRBJ1-2): SAVISQKPSRDICQRGTSLTIQCQVDSQVTMMFWYRQQPGQSLTLIATANQGSEATYESGFVIDKFPISRPNLTFSTLTVSNMSPEDSSIYLCSARTGFVYGYTFGSGTRLTVV.

The CDR3: CASSLGVPYEQYF. In DNA, the CDR3 is TGTGCCAGCAGTTTGGGAGTTCCCTACGAGCAGTACTTC. V gene TRBV27 combines with J gene TRBJ2-7, with a possible D match to TRBD2 (5 bases). This CDR3 contains 13 residues. CDR1 and CDR2 from the germline V gene are MNHEY and SMNVEV (reference sequence). Trimming pared 3 bases from V and 2 bases from J, leaving 8 bases between.

The chain is built from TRBV4-2 and TRBJ1-3; D not certain. Germline lookup yields CDR1 LGHNA and CDR2 YNFKEQ. The CDR3 loop spans 17 amino acids. V shed 0 bases and J shed 0 bases, with 12 bases lying between them. The CDR3 region has the DNA TGTGCCAGCAGCCAAGATAGTTTATACAACTCTGGAAACACCATATATTTT. Translating it yields CASSQDSLYNSGNTIYF.

This clone was picked up a small number of times. The V gene is TRBV7-9, the J gene TRBJ2-5, with 9 nucleotides matching TRBD2. The V gene's germline CDR1 is SEHNR and CDR2 FQNEAQ (reference sequence). This CDR3 comprises 16 residues. With V trimmed by 5 bases and J by 4 bases, 11 bases remained unmatched. The CDR3 loop is CASSERAGGPLETQYF. For the CDR3, the DNA is TGTGCCAGCAGCGAGCGGGCGGGGGGGCCCTTAGAGACCCAGTACTTC.

The chain recombines TRBV29-1 with TRBJ2-3; a weak D match, TRBD1 (6 bases). Trimming removed 3 bases from V and 3 bases from J, with 7 bases in between. The V gene's germline CDR1 is SQVTM and CDR2 ANQGSEA. There are 12 residues in the CDR3. CDR3 protein: CSVDDRTDTQYF. DNA for the CDR3: TGCAGCGTTGACGACAGGACAGATACGCAGTATTTT.

This clone was seen just once. The chain uses TRBV7-6 and TRBJ1-3; D is ambiguous. Germline V lookup: CDR1 SGHVS, CDR2 FNYEAQ. V dropped 0 bases and J dropped 2 bases, with 5 bases sitting between them. The length of the CDR3 is 14 residues. CDR3 amino acids: CASSLAGTGNTIYF. The CDR3 bases are TGTGCCAGCAGCTTAGCGGGTACTGGAAACACCATATATTTT. Full variable domain (outside the CDR3, taken from reference TRBV7-6 and TRBJ1-3): GAGVSQSPRYKVTKRGQDVALRCDPISGHVSLYWYRQALGQGPEFLTYFNYEAQQDKSGLPNDRFSAERPEGSISTLTIQRTEQRDSAMYRCASSLAGTGNTIYFGEGSWLTVV.

The rearrangement joins TRBV30 to TRBJ1-2; D is ambiguous. The V end lost 0 bases, the J end lost 3 bases, and 17 bases lay between the germline ends. Germline V gene lookup returns CDR1 GTSNPN and CDR2 SVGIG (reference sequence). This CDR3 comprises 16 residues. The CDR3 DNA reads TGTGCCTGGAGTGTCAACGGCCTGAGGCAGTACTATGGCTACACCTTC. Translating gives CAWSVNGLRQYYGYTF.

Only a few counts were recorded for this clone. This sequence joins TRBV27 and TRBJ2-7; 8 bases line up with TRBD2. Trimming at V came to 5 bases and at J to 3 bases, leaving 12 bases not matched to a gene. Germline values: CDR1 MNHEY, CDR2 SMNVEV (reference sequence). The CDR3 consists of 16 residues. The CDR3 region has the DNA TGTGCCAGCAGTCCGGCCTCGGGAGGGGTGGGCTACGAGCAGTACTTC. Protein: CASSPASGGVGYEQYF.

V and J are TRBV29-1 and TRBJ1-1; 7 nucleotides match TRBD1. Germline V CDR1 and CDR2: SQVTM, ANQGSEA. This CDR3 comprises 13 residues. After removal of 7 bases from V and 2 bases from J, the junction contained 7 bases not matched to a gene. CDR3 sequence: CSAGTEINTEAFF. The CDR3 DNA follows: TGCAGCGCTGGGACAGAAATTAACACTGAAGCTTTCTTT.

The chain has TRBV27 and TRBJ1-2; TRBD1 matches at 10 bases. Trimming cost V 6 bases and J 8 bases; bases outside gene matches: 0. The V gene's germline CDR1 is MNHEY and CDR2 SMNVEV (reference sequence). CDR3 length: 11 amino acids. The CDR3 loop reads CASRTGGGYTF. The CDR3 DNA reads as TGTGCCAGCAGGACAGGGGGCGGCTACACCTTC.

V gene TRBV11-2 combines with J gene TRBJ1-4; 7 bases match TRBD1. Germline CDR1 SGHAT, CDR2 FQNNGV. Losses at the gene ends were 2 bases for V and 0 bases for J; bases not matched to a gene: 6. CDR3 length: 17 amino acids. CDR3 DNA sequence: TGTGCCAGCAGCTTATTGCCAGGGGGGACAACTAATGAAAAACTGTTTTTT. This translates into CASSLLPGGTTNEKLFF.

The chain recombines TRBV27 with TRBJ1-1; D uncertain. Germline-derived CDR1 and CDR2 are MNHEY and SMNVEV (reference sequence). The V gene lost 6 bases and the J gene lost 1 base, with 12 bases spanning the gap. This CDR3 contains 14 residues. The CDR3 sequence is CASRPPGRNTEAFF. The DNA for the CDR3 is TGTGCCAGCAGACCCCCGGGTAGGAACACTGAAGCTTTCTTT.

The chain is built from TRBV11-3 and TRBJ2-7; 8 positions agree with TRBD1. The CDR3 totals 15 residues. The germline gives CDR1 SGHNT, CDR2 YENEEA. The V and J ends lost 3 bases and 3 bases, in that order; junction bases with no gene match: 7. CDR3 protein: CASSFLTGAYYEQYF. Here the CDR3 DNA reads TGTGCCAGCAGCTTCCTGACAGGGGCCTACTACGAGCAGTACTTC.

This clone came up a few times. This chain links TRBV28 with TRBJ1-2, with D uncertain. Trimming shortened V by 6 bases and J by 8 bases, and 10 bases separated the two germline ends. CDR1 and CDR2 from the germline V gene are MDHEN and SYDVKM. This CDR3 has 11 amino acids. The CDR3 DNA is TGTGCCAGCAGCCGAAGACTGGGCTACACCTTC. It codes for CASSRRLGYTF.

This clone has just one count. The V gene is TRBV19, the J gene TRBJ2-7; TRBD1 aligns across 8 bases. The CDR3 spans 15 residues. Germline V CDR1 and CDR2: LNHDA, SQIVND (reference sequence). The V segment lost 4 bases and the J segment 5 bases; nucleotides outside the gene matches: 10. The CDR3 protein is CASSNKRQGKDEQYF. The CDR3 nucleotides are TGTGCCAGTAGTAACAAGAGACAGGGGAAGGACGAGCAGTACTTC.

This chain connects TRBV5-6 to TRBJ2-2; D might be TRBD2 (6 bases). With 8 bases removed from V and 5 bases from J, the gap between germline ends came to 16 bases. The CDR3 loop spans 14 amino acids. Germline lookup yields CDR1 SGHDT and CDR2 YYEEEE. The CDR3 bases are TGTGCCAGTACCGGAGGGGCGCGGACCGGGGAGCTGTTTTTT. Its protein is CASTGGARTGELFF.

This rearrangement joins TRBV6-6 to TRBJ1-1; D gene unclear. The V and J ends lost 7 bases and 3 bases respectively, with 9 bases between them. The CDR3 consists of 12 residues. Germline loops: CDR1 MNHNY, CDR2 SVGAGI (reference sequence). CDR3 nucleotide sequence: TGTGCCAGCATAGGGCGGTACACTGAAGCTTTCTTT. It codes for CASIGRYTEAFF.

The chain links TRBV6-1 to TRBJ1-2; D gene ambiguous. The ends were cut back, 1 base at V and 1 base at J, with 13 bases in the middle. Germline CDR1 and CDR2: MNHNS and SASEGT. CDR3 length equals 16 residues. CDR3 sequence reads: CASSEDQTSLNYGYTF. The CDR3 DNA reads TGTGCCAGCAGTGAAGACCAGACAAGCCTTAACTATGGCTACACCTTC.

This clone has more than one count but fewer than ten. The rearrangement joins TRBV2 to TRBJ1-5; no reliable D call. Germline V CDR1 and CDR2: SNHLY, FYNNEI. The CDR3 sequence is 12 residues long. With 8 bases removed from V and 7 bases from J, the gap between germline ends came to 12 bases. CDR3 DNA: TGTGCCAGCGACCAAGGTATGCAGCCCCAGCATTTT. Amino acid sequence: CASDQGMQPQHF. The variable domain in full, completed from reference TRBV2 and TRBJ1-5, reads EPEVTQTPSHQVTQMGQEVILRCVPISNHLYFYWYRQILGQKVEFLVSFYNNEISEKSEIFDDQFSVERPDGSNFTLKIRSTKLEDSAMYFCASDQGMQPQHFGDGTRLSIL.

The chain joins TRBV6-5 to TRBJ2-2; possible D gene TRBD2, 7 bases. Germline V gene lookup returns CDR1 MNHEY and CDR2 SVGAGI. Deletions cut 8 bases from V and 3 bases from J, with 13 bases between. This CDR3 region has 14 residues. The CDR3 loop is CASHGGPDTGELFF. The CDR3 DNA sequence: TGTGCCAGCCACGGGGGGCCGGACACCGGGGAGCTGTTTTTT.

The chain is built from TRBV15 and TRBJ2-2, with 7 bases lining up with TRBD1. The ends lost 0 bases at V and 6 bases at J; junction bases unmatched: 10. The CDR3 is 17 residues long. Germline assignment: CDR1 LNHNV and CDR2 YYDKDF (reference sequence). The CDR3 loop is CATSRETGTVLPGELFF. CDR3 sequence (DNA): TGTGCCACCAGCAGAGAGACAGGGACAGTTCTCCCCGGGGAGCTGTTTTTT.

The chain joins TRBV28 to TRBJ1-1, with 8 bases matching TRBD1. CDR3 length: 17 residues. In germline, CDR1 is MDHEN, CDR2 SYDVKM. V shed 3 bases and J 2 bases; nucleotides not matched to a gene: 11. In DNA form, the CDR3 reads TGTGCCAGCAGTTTCAGCGCAGGGGGCTTCGGTAACACTGAAGCTTTCTTT. Its protein is CASSFSAGGFGNTEAFF.

The J gene is TRBJ1-2, the V gene TRBV18, with 10 nucleotides matching TRBD1. J gave up 8 bases and V 6 bases, and 18 bases lay outside the gene matches. Germline V gives CDR1 KGHSH, CDR2 LQKENI. The CDR3 has 17 amino acids. The CDR3 sequence is CASSSSPGQGSAGGYTF. Here the CDR3 DNA reads TGTGCCAGCTCGTCGTCCCCGGGACAGGGGTCCGCGGGCGGCTACACCTTC.

A few counts support this clone. The rearrangement links TRBV5-5 to TRBJ1-1, with D hard to call. CDR1 is SGHKS, CDR2 YYEKEE, per germline (reference sequence). V was cut by 3 bases and J by 2 bases, with 14 bases left in between. CDR3 length: 15 amino acids. The CDR3 loop is CASSSRGLGNTEAFF. The CDR3 bases are TGTGCCAGCAGCTCCCGGGGTCTAGGCAACACTGAAGCTTTCTTT.